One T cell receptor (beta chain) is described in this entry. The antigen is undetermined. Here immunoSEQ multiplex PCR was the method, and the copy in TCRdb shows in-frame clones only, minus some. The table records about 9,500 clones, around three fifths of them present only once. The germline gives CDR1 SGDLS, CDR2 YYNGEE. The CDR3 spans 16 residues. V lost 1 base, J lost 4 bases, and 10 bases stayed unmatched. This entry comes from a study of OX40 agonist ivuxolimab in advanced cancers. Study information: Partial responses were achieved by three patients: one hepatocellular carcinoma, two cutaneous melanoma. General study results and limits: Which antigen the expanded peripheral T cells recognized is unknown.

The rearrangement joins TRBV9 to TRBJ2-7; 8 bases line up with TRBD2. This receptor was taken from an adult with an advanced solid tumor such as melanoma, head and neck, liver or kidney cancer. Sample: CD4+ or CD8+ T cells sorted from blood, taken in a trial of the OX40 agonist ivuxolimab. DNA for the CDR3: TGTGCCAGCAGCGTAAACCCAAGCGGGAGTACGTACGAGCAGTACTTC. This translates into CASSVNPSGSTYEQYF.